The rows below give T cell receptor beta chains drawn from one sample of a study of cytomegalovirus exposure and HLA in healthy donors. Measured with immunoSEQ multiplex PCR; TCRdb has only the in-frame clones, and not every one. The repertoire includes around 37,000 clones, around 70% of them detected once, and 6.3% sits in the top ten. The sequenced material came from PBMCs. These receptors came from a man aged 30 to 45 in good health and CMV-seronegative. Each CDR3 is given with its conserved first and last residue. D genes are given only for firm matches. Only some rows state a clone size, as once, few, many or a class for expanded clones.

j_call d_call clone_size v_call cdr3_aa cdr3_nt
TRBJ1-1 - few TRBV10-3 CAISDPPGNTEAFF TGTGCCATCAGTGACCCCCCGGGGAACACTGAAGCTTTCTTT
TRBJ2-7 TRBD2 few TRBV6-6 CASSGGGGTYEQYF TGTGCCAGCTCGGGTGGGGGAGGGACCTACGAGCAGTACTTC
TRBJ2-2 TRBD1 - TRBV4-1 CASSKFQTGQGAQGNTGELFF TGCGCCAGCAGCAAATTCCAAACGGGACAGGGGGCGCAAGGAAACACCGGGGAGCTGTTTTTT
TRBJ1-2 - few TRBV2 CASSQTVAYGYTF TGTGCCAGCAGCCAGACAGTTGCCTATGGCTACACCTTC
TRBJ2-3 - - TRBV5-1 CASSLAGTDTQYF TGCGCCAGCAGCTTGGCCGGCACAGATACGCAGTATTTT
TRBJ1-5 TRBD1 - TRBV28 CASIAGGQGPQHF TGTGCCAGCATAGCAGGGGGACAGGGTCCCCAGCATTTT
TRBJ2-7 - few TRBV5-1 CASSLARAGEQYF TGCGCCAGCAGCTTGGCCCGCGCCGGCGAGCAGTACTTC
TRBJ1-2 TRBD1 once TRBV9 CASSAGTASNYGYTF TGTGCCAGCAGCGCAGGGACAGCAAGCAACTATGGCTACACCTTC
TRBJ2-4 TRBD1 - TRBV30 CAWRAYGQGAFYF TGTGCCTGGAGGGCGTATGGGCAGGGGGCTTTTTACTTC
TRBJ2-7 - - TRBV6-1 CASRLTIDSYEQYF TGTGCCAGCAGACTAACAATAGACTCCTACGAGCAGTACTTC
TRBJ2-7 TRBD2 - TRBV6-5 CASRPPLAGGREQYF TGTGCCAGCAGACCCCCTCTAGCGGGAGGAAGGGAGCAGTACTTC
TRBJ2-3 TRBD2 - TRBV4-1 CASTHGTSGSSKYF TGCGCCAGCACCCATGGGACTAGCGGGAGCTCGAAGTATTTT
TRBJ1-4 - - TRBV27 CASSFGNRATNEKLFF TGTGCCAGCAGTTTCGGAAACAGGGCAACTAATGAAAAACTGTTTTTT
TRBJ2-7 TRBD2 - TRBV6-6 CASSYGGVYEQYF TGTGCCAGCAGTTACGGGGGGGTCTACGAGCAGTACTTC
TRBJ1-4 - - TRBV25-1 CASSESGHNEKLFF TGTGCCAGCAGTGAATCTGGCCATAATGAAAAACTGTTTTTT
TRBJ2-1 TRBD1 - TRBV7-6 CASSRQAGGFYNGQFF TGTGCCAGCAGCCGTCAAGCAGGGGGCTTCTACAATGGGCAGTTCTTC
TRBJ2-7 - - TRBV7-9 CASSPGGAVDEQYF TGTGCCAGCAGTCCTGGGGGGGCGGTGGACGAGCAGTACTTC
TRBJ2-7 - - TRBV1 CTSSQGTGGEQYF TGCACCAGCAGCCAGGGTACAGGGGGCGAGCAGTACTTC
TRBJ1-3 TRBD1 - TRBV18 CASSPGQGAGNTIYF TGTGCCAGCTCACCGGGCCAGGGGGCTGGAAACACCATATATTTT
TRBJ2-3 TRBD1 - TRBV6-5 CASSYVTGGGADTQYF TGTGCCAGCAGTTACGTGACAGGGGGAGGGGCAGATACGCAGTATTTT
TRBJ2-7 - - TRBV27 CASSLMGSSYEQYF TGTGCCAGCAGTTTAATGGGGAGCTCCTACGAGCAGTACTTC
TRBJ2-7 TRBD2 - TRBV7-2 CASSLSASGSYEQYF TGTGCCAGCAGCTTAAGCGCTAGCGGGAGCTACGAGCAGTACTTC
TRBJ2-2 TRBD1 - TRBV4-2 CASSQEGTGGFGELFF TGTGCCAGCAGCCAAGAGGGGACAGGGGGCTTCGGGGAGCTGTTTTTT
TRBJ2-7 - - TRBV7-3 CASSHPGHQYF TGTGCCAGCAGCCACCCGGGTCACCAGTACTTC
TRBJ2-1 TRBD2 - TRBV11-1 CASSSERASGALLVNEQFF TGTGCCAGCAGCTCTGAGAGGGCTAGCGGGGCCCTTTTGGTGAATGAGCAGTTCTTC
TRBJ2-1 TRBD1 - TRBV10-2 CASSESRGPSSYNEQFF TGCGCCAGCAGTGAGTCAAGGGGGCCAAGCTCCTACAATGAGCAGTTCTTC
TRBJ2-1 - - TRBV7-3 CASSLTTGAYNEQFF TGTGCCAGCAGCTTAACGACAGGAGCTTACAATGAGCAGTTCTTC
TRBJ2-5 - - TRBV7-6 CASSPTPGSQETQYF TGTGCCAGCAGTCCTACCCCGGGGTCCCAAGAGACCCAGTACTTC
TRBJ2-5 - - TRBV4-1 CASSHLQETQYF TGCGCCAGCAGCCACCTACAAGAGACCCAGTACTTC
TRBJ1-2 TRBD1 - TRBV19 CASSSGQGAYGYTF TGTGCCAGTAGTAGCGGACAGGGGGCTTATGGCTACACCTTC
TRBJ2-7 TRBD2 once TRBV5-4 CASSPGLAGVYEQYF TGTGCCAGCAGCCCTGGACTAGCGGGGGTATACGAGCAGTACTTC
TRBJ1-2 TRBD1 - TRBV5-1 CASSQQTGEGYGYPF TGCGCCAGCAGCCAACAGACAGGGGAGGGCTATGGCTACCCCTTC
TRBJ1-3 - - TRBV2 CASSPLAGIYF TGTGCCAGCAGTCCCCTTGCGGGCATATATTTT
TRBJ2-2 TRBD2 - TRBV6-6 CAIREGMRTGELFF TGTGCCATCCGGGAGGGAATGAGGACCGGGGAGCTGTTTTTT
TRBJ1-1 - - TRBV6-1 CASSIWTENTEAFF TGTGCCAGCAGTATTTGGACAGAGAACACTGAAGCTTTCTTT
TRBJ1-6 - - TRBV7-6 CASAVSSYNSPLHF TGTGCCAGCGCCGTCAGCTCCTATAATTCACCCCTCCACTTT
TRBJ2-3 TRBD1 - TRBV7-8 CASSSDKTTGGAGDTQYF TGTGCCAGCAGCTCCGATAAGACGACAGGGGGCGCGGGAGATACGCAGTATTTT
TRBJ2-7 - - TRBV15 CATSPRDSPYEQYF TGTGCCACCAGCCCCCGTGACAGTCCCTACGAGCAGTACTTC
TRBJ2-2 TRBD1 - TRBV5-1 CASSPGTAITGELFF TGCGCCAGCAGCCCCGGGACAGCAATCACCGGGGAGCTGTTTTTT
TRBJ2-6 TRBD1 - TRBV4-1 CASSRRPGTVALSGANVLTF TGCGCCAGCAGCCGCCGACCCGGGACAGTAGCTTTATCTGGGGCCAACGTCCTGACTTTC
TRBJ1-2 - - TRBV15 CATSSARGLNYGYTF TGTGCCACCAGCAGTGCACGGGGACTTAACTATGGCTACACCTTC
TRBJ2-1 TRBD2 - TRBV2 CASTLGAGVLGFVNEQFF TGTGCCAGCACCCTGGGAGCGGGAGTCTTGGGGTTCGTGAATGAGCAGTTCTTC
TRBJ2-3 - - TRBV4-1 CASSQGILGGAHTDTQYF TGCGCCAGCAGCCAAGGTATCTTAGGGGGAGCTCACACAGATACGCAGTATTTT
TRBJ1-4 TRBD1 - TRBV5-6 CASSLQGDLFF TGTGCCAGCAGCTTGCAGGGGGACCTGTTTTTT
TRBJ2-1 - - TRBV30 CAWSITGTYNEQFF TGTGCCTGGAGTATCACGGGAACCTACAATGAGCAGTTCTTC
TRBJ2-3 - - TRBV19 CASSIDRRVTDTQYF TGTGCCAGTAGTATAGATAGGAGGGTCACAGATACGCAGTATTTT
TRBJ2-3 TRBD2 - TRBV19 CATALRGIAGAQDTQYF TGTGCCACCGCACTTCGGGGGATAGCGGGGGCCCAAGATACGCAGTATTTT
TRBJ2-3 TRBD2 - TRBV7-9 CASSQGLAGGGDTQYF TGTGCCAGCAGCCAGGGACTAGCGGGAGGAGGGGATACGCAGTATTTT
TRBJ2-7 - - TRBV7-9 CSSSSTTAGTYEQYF TGTTCCAGCAGCTCTACAACCGCCGGGACCTACGAGCAGTACTTC
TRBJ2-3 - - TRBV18 CASSPTDIPLTDTQYF TGTGCCAGCTCACCAACCGACATACCCCTCACAGATACGCAGTATTTT
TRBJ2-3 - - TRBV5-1 CASRTGDTDTQYF TGCGCCAGCAGGACGGGAGACACAGATACGCAGTATTTT
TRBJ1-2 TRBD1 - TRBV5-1 CASSLEGAGGYTF TGCGCCAGCAGCTTGGAGGGGGCAGGAGGCTACACCTTC
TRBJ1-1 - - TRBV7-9 CASSATRTSLNTEAFF TGTGCCAGCAGCGCAACCCGGACATCTCTGAACACTGAAGCTTTCTTT
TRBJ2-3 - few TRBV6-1 CASSEVSGGGADTQYF TGTGCCAGCAGTGAAGTATCGGGGGGCGGGGCAGATACGCAGTATTTT
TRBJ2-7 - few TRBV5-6 CASSLLTGVSYEQYF TGTGCCAGCAGCTTGCTTACAGGAGTCTCCTACGAGCAGTACTTC